A selection of T cell receptor beta chains follows, all from one sample in a study of OX40 agonist ivuxolimab in advanced cancers. Some clones are missing from TCRdb's copy, which holds only in-frame ones; the method was immunoSEQ multiplex PCR. In the table there are around 40,000 clones, 75% to 90% of which are singletons. Sequenced here: CD4+ or CD8+ T cells sorted from blood, sampled in a trial of the OX40 agonist ivuxolimab. These receptors were taken from an adult with an advanced solid tumor such as melanoma, head and neck, liver or kidney cancer. Each CDR3 is given with its conserved first and last residue. D genes are given only for firm matches. Size is stated for part of the rows, as once, few or many counts, or as a class when the clone is expanded.

cdr3_aa | cdr3_nt | j_call | v_call | d_call | cdr3_length | clone_size
CASSPSSPSYEQYF | TGTGCCAGCAGCCCCAGCTCGCCCTCCTACGAGCAGTACTTC | TRBJ2-7 | TRBV5-4 | - | 14 | -
CASSVGPGSYNEQFF | TGTGCCAGCAGCGTAGGGCCTGGCTCCTACAATGAGCAGTTCTTC | TRBJ2-1 | TRBV9 | - | 15 | -
CASSKVGDSGNTIYF | TGTGCCAGCAGCAAAGTCGGGGACTCTGGAAACACCATATATTTT | TRBJ1-3 | TRBV21-1 | - | 15 | -
CASSAGLASTDTQYF | TGTGCCAGCAGCGCTGGACTAGCGAGCACAGATACGCAGTATTTT | TRBJ2-3 | TRBV9 | TRBD2 | 15 | -
CASRGRAGLGAGPLEQYF | TGTGCCAGCAGAGGAAGGGCCGGCCTGGGAGCGGGACCCTTGGAGCAGTACTTC | TRBJ2-5 | TRBV25-1 | TRBD2 | 18 | once
CASSIAGGSYNEQFF | TGTGCCAGTAGTATAGCCGGGGGATCCTACAATGAGCAGTTCTTC | TRBJ2-1 | TRBV19 | - | 15 | -
CASSLGGLYEQYF | TGTGCCAGCAGCTTGGGAGGCCTCTACGAGCAGTACTTC | TRBJ2-7 | TRBV5-8 | - | 13 | -
CASSYFAGSRDEQFF | TGTGCCAGCAGTTACTTTGCGGGGTCTCGGGATGAGCAGTTCTTC | TRBJ2-1 | TRBV6-5 | - | 15 | -
CSVEGRYNEQFF | TGCAGCGTTGAAGGGAGGTACAATGAGCAGTTCTTC | TRBJ2-1 | TRBV29-1 | - | 12 | -
CASSTRPPGGNKMNTEAFF | TGTGCCAGCAGCACCCGTCCGCCCGGGGGGAATAAGATGAACACTGAAGCTTTCTTT | TRBJ1-1 | TRBV7-9 | - | 19 | -
CASSVGTSGPDSGEQFF | TGTGCCAGCAGCGTAGGAACTAGCGGACCCGACAGCGGTGAGCAGTTCTTC | TRBJ2-1 | TRBV9 | TRBD2 | 17 | once
CAWSVGAEAFF | TGTGCCTGGAGTGTCGGGGCTGAAGCTTTCTTT | TRBJ1-1 | TRBV30 | - | 11 | -
CASSLGDHEQFF | TGTGCCAGCAGCTTAGGTGATCATGAGCAGTTCTTC | TRBJ2-1 | TRBV13 | - | 12 | -
CASSVGGDPQPQHF | TGTGCCAGCAGCGTAGGTGGGGATCCTCAGCCCCAGCATTTT | TRBJ1-5 | TRBV9 | - | 14 | once
CASSIGTQGAYEQYF | TGTGCCAGCAGTATCGGGACCCAAGGAGCCTACGAGCAGTACTTC | TRBJ2-7 | TRBV27 | - | 15 | few
CASSYGGYNSPLHF | TGTGCCAGCAGTTACGGGGGATATAATTCACCCCTCCACTTT | TRBJ1-6 | TRBV6-5 | - | 14 | -
CASSLSGRVHEQYF | TGCGCCAGCAGCTTAAGCGGGAGGGTCCACGAGCAGTACTTC | TRBJ2-7 | TRBV5-1 | TRBD2 | 14 | -
CASSLGQGSSYEQYF | TGTGCCAGCAGCTTAGGGCAGGGGAGCTCCTACGAGCAGTACTTC | TRBJ2-7 | TRBV5-4 | - | 15 | few
CASSRTLQYEQYF | TGTGCCAGCAGCCGGACGTTACAGTACGAGCAGTACTTC | TRBJ2-7 | TRBV11-2 | - | 13 | -
CASSPGTENTIYF | TGTGCCAGCAGCCCAGGAACTGAGAACACCATATATTTT | TRBJ1-3 | TRBV9 | - | 13 | -
CASSLPPGGRGQPQHF | TGTGCCAGCAGCCTTCCCCCCGGGGGAAGAGGTCAGCCCCAGCATTTT | TRBJ1-5 | TRBV6-6 | - | 16 | -
CASSVAWRGHNEQFF | TGTGCCAGCAGCGTAGCTTGGCGGGGCCACAATGAGCAGTTCTTC | TRBJ2-1 | TRBV9 | - | 15 | -
CASSLLPMETQYF | TGTGCCAGCAGCTTACTCCCGATGGAGACCCAGTACTTC | TRBJ2-5 | TRBV13 | - | 13 | -
CASSLGLAGWETQYF | TGTGCCAGCAGCTTAGGACTAGCAGGGTGGGAGACCCAGTACTTC | TRBJ2-5 | TRBV13 | - | 15 | -
CASSPSGSTDTQYF | TGTGCCAGTTCTCCTAGCGGGAGCACAGATACGCAGTATTTT | TRBJ2-3 | TRBV28 | TRBD2 | 14 | -
CASSVVRGAGTGELFF | TGTGCCAGCAGCGTAGTCAGGGGCGCCGGCACCGGGGAGCTGTTTTTT | TRBJ2-2 | TRBV9 | - | 16 | -
CASSYNRGAEAFF | TGTGCCAGCAGTTACAACAGGGGAGCCGAAGCTTTCTTT | TRBJ1-1 | TRBV6-6 | TRBD1 | 13 | -
CASSVARPGPLYNEQFF | TGTGCCAGCAGTGTCGCTCGCCCGGGGCCTTTATACAATGAGCAGTTCTTC | TRBJ2-1 | TRBV28 | - | 17 | once
CASSIRGGTEKLFF | TGTGCCAGCAGTATACGAGGGGGGACCGAAAAACTGTTTTTT | TRBJ1-4 | TRBV6-1 | - | 14 | -